Below, one T cell receptor (beta chain) is given with its context. Authors' data handling: Researchers report that nucleated cell counts were estimated from reference gene primer amplification. The table came from immunoSEQ multiplex PCR; TCRdb's copy has only in-frame clones and leaves some out. That table is the source of V, J and clone size, and D and trimming were worked out from the DNA. The repertoire holds approximately 210,000 clones, with 87% as singletons. This sample stems from a study of blood T cell repertoires in COVID-19. On the study more broadly: The United States, Italy and Spain supplied acute and convalescent COVID-19 samples. Sample material is recorded as cDNA or gDNA derived from T cells, B-cell-depleted T cells, or PBMCs.

Germline V CDR1 and CDR2: MGHDK, SYGVNS. Between the trimmed V and J ends, which lost 4 bases and 0 bases, there was a span of 6 bases. The CDR3 spans 13 residues. The receptor was isolated from a man aged 35-49 years with active or convalescent COVID-19. J is TRBJ1-1 and V is TRBV25-1, with D unclear. Sequenced: peripheral blood. Here the CDR3 DNA reads TGTGCCAGCAGTGTCCGGTTGAACACTGAAGCTTTCTTT. Protein: CASSVRLNTEAFF.